The clone carrying this TCR beta chain has only a few counts. V lost 6 bases, J lost 0 bases, and 12 bases lay in between. The CDR3 is made up of 14 amino acids. Germline V gene data show CDR1 as ENHRY and CDR2 as SYGVKD. This record belongs to a study of human T cells and chemical hapten exposure. TCRdb reanalysed the RACE reads using MiXCR and keeps one entry per CDR3 protein. The table shows under 130,000 distinct CDR3 sequences, with around 35% occurring only once. As for time point: patch test 3, about 24 weeks after DPC sensitization. The treatment is: therapeutic diphenylcyclopropenone sensitization with weekly scalp DPC.

This specimen was whole blood, taken in connection with sensitization to the hapten diphenylcyclopropenone (DPC). The chain joins TRBV10-3 to TRBJ2-7; perhaps TRBD2 as D (7 bases). This sequence originates from a man between 40 and 49 years old with alopecia areata. Some clones in this sample may be carry-over from other donors' samples. In DNA form, the CDR3 reads TGTGCCATCAGGGGGGGGGCCGGCTCCTACGAGCAGTACTTC. It specifies CAIRGGAGSYEQYF.